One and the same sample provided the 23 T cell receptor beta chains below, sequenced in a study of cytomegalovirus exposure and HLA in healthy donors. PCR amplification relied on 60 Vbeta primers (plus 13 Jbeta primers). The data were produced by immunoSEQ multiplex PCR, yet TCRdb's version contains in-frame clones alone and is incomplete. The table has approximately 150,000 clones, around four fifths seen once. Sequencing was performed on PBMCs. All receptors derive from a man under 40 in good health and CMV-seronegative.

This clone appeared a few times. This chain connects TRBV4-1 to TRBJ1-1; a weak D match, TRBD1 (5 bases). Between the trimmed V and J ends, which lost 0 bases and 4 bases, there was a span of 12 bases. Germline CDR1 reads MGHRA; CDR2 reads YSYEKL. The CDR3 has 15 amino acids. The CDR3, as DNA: TGCGCCAGCAGCCAAGATTCGGGGGGTTCCACTGAAGCTTTCTTT. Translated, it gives CASSQDSGGSTEAFF.

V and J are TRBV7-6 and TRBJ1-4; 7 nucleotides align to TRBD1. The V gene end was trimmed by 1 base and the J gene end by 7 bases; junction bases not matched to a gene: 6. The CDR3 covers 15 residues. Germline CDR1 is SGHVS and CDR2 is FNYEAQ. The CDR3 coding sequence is TGTGCCAGCAGCTTAGGGGGGACAGTCACTGAAAAACTGTTTTTT. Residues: CASSLGGTVTEKLFF.

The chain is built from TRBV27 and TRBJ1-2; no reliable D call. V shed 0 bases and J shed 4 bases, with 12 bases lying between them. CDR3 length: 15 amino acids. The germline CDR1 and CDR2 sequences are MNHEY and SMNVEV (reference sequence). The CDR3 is CASSLSPEGAYGYTF. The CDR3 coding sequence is TGTGCCAGCAGTTTATCGCCAGAGGGTGCCTATGGCTACACCTTC.

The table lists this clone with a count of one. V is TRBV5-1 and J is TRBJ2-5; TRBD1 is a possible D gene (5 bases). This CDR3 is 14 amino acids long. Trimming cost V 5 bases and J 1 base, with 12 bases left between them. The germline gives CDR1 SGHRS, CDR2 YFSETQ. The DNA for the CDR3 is TGCGCCAGCAGGTCGACAGAAACCCAAGAGACCCAGTACTTC. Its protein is CASRSTETQETQYF.

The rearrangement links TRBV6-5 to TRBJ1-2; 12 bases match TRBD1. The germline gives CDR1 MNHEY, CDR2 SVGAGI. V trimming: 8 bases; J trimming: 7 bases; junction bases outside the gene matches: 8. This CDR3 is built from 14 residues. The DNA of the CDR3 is TGTGCCAGCGCGGGACAGGGGGCTACGATTGGCTACACCTTC. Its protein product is CASAGQGATIGYTF.

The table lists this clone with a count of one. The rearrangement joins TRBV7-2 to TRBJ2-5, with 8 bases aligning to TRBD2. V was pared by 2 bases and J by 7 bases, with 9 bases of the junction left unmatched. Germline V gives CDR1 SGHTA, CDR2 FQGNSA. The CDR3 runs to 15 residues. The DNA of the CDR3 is TGTGCCAGCAGCTTATACGGGGGGGCCGGGGGGACCCAGTACTTC. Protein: CASSLYGGAGGTQYF.

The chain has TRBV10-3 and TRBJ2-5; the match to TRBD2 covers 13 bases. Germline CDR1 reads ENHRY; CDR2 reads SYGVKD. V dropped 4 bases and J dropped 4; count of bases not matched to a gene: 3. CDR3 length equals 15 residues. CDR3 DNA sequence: TGTGCCATCAGTGCCCGGACTAGCGGGGGAGAGACCCAGTACTTC. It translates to CAISARTSGGETQYF.

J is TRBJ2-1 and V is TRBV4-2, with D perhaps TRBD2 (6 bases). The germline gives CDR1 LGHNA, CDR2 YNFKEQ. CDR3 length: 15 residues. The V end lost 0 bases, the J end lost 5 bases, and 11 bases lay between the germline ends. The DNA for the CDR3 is TGTGCCAGCAGCCAAGACCGGGAGAGGCACAATGAGCAGTTCTTC. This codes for CASSQDRERHNEQFF.

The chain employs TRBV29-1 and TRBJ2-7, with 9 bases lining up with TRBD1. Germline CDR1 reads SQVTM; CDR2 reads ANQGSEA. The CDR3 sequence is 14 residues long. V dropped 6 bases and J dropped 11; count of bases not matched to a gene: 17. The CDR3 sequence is CSVETGTGNEEEYF. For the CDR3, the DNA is TGCAGCGTAGAAACCGGGACAGGGAACGAGGAAGAGTACTTC.

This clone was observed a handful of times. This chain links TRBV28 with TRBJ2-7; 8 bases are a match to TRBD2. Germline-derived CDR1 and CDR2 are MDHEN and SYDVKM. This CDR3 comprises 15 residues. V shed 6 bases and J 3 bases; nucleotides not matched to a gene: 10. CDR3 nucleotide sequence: TGTGCCAGCAGGACGCCGGGGGGGGTTAGCTACGAGCAGTACTTC. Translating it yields CASRTPGGVSYEQYF.

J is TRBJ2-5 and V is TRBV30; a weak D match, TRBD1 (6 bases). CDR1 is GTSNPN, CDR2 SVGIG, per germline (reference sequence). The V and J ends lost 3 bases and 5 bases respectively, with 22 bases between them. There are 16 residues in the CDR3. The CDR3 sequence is CAWRLTGNPRTETQYF. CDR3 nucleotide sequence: TGTGCCTGGAGACTTACAGGGAACCCCCGCACGGAGACCCAGTACTTC.

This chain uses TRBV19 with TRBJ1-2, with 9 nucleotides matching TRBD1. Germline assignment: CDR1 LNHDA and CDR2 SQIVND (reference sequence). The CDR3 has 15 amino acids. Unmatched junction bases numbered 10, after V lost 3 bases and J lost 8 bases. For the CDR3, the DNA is TGTGCCAGTAGTATCTCTCATACAGGGGGCCAAGGCTACACCTTC. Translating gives CASSISHTGGQGYTF.

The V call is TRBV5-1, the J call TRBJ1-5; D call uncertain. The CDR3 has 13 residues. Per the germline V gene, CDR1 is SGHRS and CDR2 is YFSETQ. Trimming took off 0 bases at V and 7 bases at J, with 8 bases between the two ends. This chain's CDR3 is CASSLEEEQPQHF. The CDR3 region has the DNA TGCGCCAGCAGCTTGGAGGAGGAACAGCCCCAGCATTTT.

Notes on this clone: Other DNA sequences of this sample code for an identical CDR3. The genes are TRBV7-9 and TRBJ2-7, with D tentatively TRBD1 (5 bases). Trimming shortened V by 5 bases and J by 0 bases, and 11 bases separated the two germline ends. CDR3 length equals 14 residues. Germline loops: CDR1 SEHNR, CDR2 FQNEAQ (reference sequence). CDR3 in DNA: TGTGCCAGCAGCCTTAGACAGAACTCCTACGAGCAGTACTTC. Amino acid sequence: CASSLRQNSYEQYF.

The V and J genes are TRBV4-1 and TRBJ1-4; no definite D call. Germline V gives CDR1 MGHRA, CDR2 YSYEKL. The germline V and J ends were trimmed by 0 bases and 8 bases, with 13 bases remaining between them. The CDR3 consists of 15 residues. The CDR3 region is CASSQDGREGEKLFF. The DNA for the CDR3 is TGCGCCAGCAGCCAAGACGGTCGGGAGGGCGAAAAACTGTTTTTT.

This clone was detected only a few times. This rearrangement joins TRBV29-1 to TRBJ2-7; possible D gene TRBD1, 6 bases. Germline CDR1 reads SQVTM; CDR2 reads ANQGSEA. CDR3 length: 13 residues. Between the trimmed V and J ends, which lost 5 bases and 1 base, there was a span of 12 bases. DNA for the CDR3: TGCAGCGTTAGACCAGGGGTTTCCTACGAGCAGTACTTC. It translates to CSVRPGVSYEQYF.

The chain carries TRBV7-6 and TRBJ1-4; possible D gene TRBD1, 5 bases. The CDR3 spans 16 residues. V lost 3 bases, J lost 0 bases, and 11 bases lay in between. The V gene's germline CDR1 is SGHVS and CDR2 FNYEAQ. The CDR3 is CASSFPQGSTNEKLFF. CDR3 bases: TGTGCCAGCAGCTTTCCTCAGGGCTCAACTAATGAAAAACTGTTTTTT.

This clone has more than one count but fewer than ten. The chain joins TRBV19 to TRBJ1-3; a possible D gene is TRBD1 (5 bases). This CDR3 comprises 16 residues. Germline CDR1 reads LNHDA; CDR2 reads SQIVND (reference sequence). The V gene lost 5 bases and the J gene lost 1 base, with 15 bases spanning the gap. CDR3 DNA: TGTGCCAGTAGTCTTTCAATGGGGGGGTCTGGAAACACCATATATTTT. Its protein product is CASSLSMGGSGNTIYF.

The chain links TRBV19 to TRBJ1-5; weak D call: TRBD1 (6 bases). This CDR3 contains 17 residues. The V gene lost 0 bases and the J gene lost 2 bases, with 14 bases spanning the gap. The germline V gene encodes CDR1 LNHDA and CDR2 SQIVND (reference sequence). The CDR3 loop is CASSIEGGAFGNQPQHF. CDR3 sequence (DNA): TGTGCCAGTAGTATAGAGGGGGGGGCGTTTGGCAATCAGCCCCAGCATTTT.

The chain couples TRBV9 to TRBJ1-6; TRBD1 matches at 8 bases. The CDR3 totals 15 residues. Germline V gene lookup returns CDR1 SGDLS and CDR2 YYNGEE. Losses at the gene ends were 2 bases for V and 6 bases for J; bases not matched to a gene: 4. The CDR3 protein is CASSVQGASNSPLHF. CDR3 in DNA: TGTGCCAGCAGCGTCCAGGGGGCAAGTAATTCACCCCTCCACTTT. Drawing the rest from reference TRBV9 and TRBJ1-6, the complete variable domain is DSGVTQTPKHLITATGQRVTLRCSPRSGDLSVYWYQQSLDQGLQFLIQYYNGEERAKGNILERFSAQQFPDLHSELNLSSLELGDSALYFCASSVQGASNSPLHFGNGTRLTVT.

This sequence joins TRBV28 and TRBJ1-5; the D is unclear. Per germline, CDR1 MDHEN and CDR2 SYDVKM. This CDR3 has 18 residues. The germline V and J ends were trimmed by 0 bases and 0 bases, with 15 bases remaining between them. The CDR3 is CASSLWESMGYSNQPQHF. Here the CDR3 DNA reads TGTGCCAGCAGTTTATGGGAGTCGATGGGTTATAGCAATCAGCCCCAGCATTTT.

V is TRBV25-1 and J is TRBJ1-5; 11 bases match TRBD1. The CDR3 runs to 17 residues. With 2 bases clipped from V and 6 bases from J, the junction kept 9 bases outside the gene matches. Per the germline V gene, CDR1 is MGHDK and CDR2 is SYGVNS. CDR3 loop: CASSELLDRGRSQPQHF. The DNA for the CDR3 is TGTGCCAGCAGTGAACTATTGGACAGGGGGCGTAGTCAGCCCCAGCATTTT.

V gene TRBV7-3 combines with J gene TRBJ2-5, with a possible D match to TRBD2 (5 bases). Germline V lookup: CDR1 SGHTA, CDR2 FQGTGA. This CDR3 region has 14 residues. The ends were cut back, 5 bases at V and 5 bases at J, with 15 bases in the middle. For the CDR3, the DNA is TGTGCCAGCAGCCCAAACCGGGATGCTGAGACCCAGTACTTC. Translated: CASSPNRDAETQYF. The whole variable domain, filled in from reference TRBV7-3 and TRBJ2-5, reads GAGVSQTPSNKVTEKGKYVELRCDPISGHTALYWYRQSLGQGPEFLIYFQGTGAADDSGLPNDRFFAVRPEGSVSTLKIQRTERGDSAVYLCASSPNRDAETQYFGPGTRLLVL.